Listed below are T cell receptor beta chains from one sample, sequenced in a study of blood T cell repertoires in COVID-19. Produced via immunoSEQ multiplex PCR; TCRdb's table is partial and in-frame only. The sample holds approximately 46,000 clones, more than 75% seen once. The sample consisted of peripheral blood. The origin of the receptors is a man aged 60-69 years with active or convalescent COVID-19. CDR3s include the opening cysteine and the closing phenylalanine or tryptophan. Each record gives: D gene, clone size, J gene, V gene, CDR3 protein, CDR3 DNA. The D gene is left open where the match is weak. Clone size is stated in some rows and not others, as once, few, many or a class when expanded.

>.|few|TRBJ1-1|TRBV18
CASSPMFQVGTEAFF
TGTGCCAGCTCACCAATGTTTCAGGTCGGCACTGAAGCTTTCTTT
>.|.|TRBJ1-1|TRBV7-8
CAIQRQRRGSEAFF
TGTGCCATACAAAGACAGCGTAGAGGTTCTGAAGCTTTCTTT
>.|.|TRBJ1-2|TRBV19
CASSILQEGNYGYTF
TGTGCCAGTAGTATTCTGCAGGAAGGAAACTATGGCTACACCTTC
>.|.|TRBJ2-7|TRBV20-1
CSARGDTVQYF
TGCAGTGCTAGAGGGGACACCGTACAGTACTTC
>TRBD1|.|TRBJ1-6|TRBV19
CASRQGGNSPLHF
TGTGCCAGTAGACAGGGGGGGAATTCACCCCTCCACTTT
>.|once|TRBJ2-1|TRBV7-9
CASSQTGGFSEQFF
TGTGCCAGCAGCCAAACGGGGGGCTTTAGTGAGCAGTTCTTC
>TRBD2|.|TRBJ2-2|TRBV19
CASTISLAGGVGELFF
TGTGCCAGTACCATCTCACTAGCGGGGGGTGTCGGGGAGCTGTTTTTT
>.|few|TRBJ2-2|TRBV28
CASSFVRGTGELFF
TGTGCCAGCAGTTTCGTAAGGGGCACCGGGGAGCTGTTTTTT
>.|few|TRBJ1-1|TRBV10-3
CAISESGKGAEAFF
TGTGCCATCAGTGAGTCTGGAAAGGGGGCTGAAGCTTTCTTT
>TRBD2|.|TRBJ2-7|TRBV29-1
CSVAGGQGGYEQYF
TGCAGCGTTGCGGGGGGGCAGGGTGGATACGAGCAGTACTTC
>.|once|TRBJ2-5|TRBV7-2
CASSIDGPTQYF
TGTGCCAGCAGCATCGATGGCCCTACCCAGTACTTC
>.|.|TRBJ1-6|TRBV7-8
CASSLRTAYNSPLHF
TGTGCCAGCAGCTTACGGACAGCGTATAATTCACCCCTCCACTTT
>TRBD1|once|TRBJ1-5|TRBV6-5
CASSATGMNQPQHF
TGTGCCAGCAGCGCGACAGGGATGAATCAGCCCCAGCATTTT
>.|.|TRBJ1-6|TRBV7-3
CASSLGGSSPLHF
TGTGCCAGCAGCTTAGGAGGTTCTTCACCCCTCCACTTT
>TRBD1|.|TRBJ2-1|TRBV5-5
CASSPGQSYNEQFF
TGTGCCAGCAGCCCGGGACAGTCCTACAATGAGCAGTTCTTC
>TRBD2|.|TRBJ2-7|TRBV19
CATSVNGLAGNEQYF
TGTGCCACCTCAGTAAACGGACTAGCGGGGAACGAGCAGTACTTC
>.|.|TRBJ1-1|TRBV18
CASSIGQMNTEAFF
TGTGCCAGCTCAATCGGACAGATGAACACTGAAGCTTTCTTT
>TRBD1|.|TRBJ2-1|TRBV7-3
CASSPAPRGSSYNEQFF
TGTGCCAGCAGCCCCGCCCCCAGGGGGAGCTCCTACAATGAGCAGTTCTTC
>.|.|TRBJ1-6|TRBV4-1
CASSQVEVNSNSPLHF
TGCGCCAGCAGCCAAGTGGAGGTTAACTCTAATTCACCCCTCCACTTT
>.|.|TRBJ1-2|TRBV7-9
CVEQGRKNGYTF
TGTGTCGAGCAGGGGAGAAAGAATGGCTACACCTTC
>TRBD1|.|TRBJ2-7|TRBV3-1/TRBV3-2
CASSQDRGPYEQYF
TGTGCCAGCAGCCAGGACAGGGGTCCCTACGAGCAGTACTTC
>.|.|TRBJ2-4|TRBV15
CATSRDRAVDIQYF
TGTGCCACCAGCAGAGACAGAGCGGTGGACATTCAGTACTTC
>TRBD1|.|TRBJ2-7|TRBV7-9
CASTHTTGVEQYF
TGTGCCAGCACGCACACCACAGGGGTCGAGCAGTACTTC
>TRBD2|.|TRBJ2-1|TRBV29-1
CSVGTSGLGEQFF
TGCAGCGTGGGGACTAGCGGACTTGGTGAGCAGTTCTTC
>TRBD2|.|TRBJ2-5|TRBV7-8
CASSLAESSGLRGETQYF
TGTGCCAGCAGCTTAGCCGAAAGTAGCGGGCTAAGAGGAGAGACCCAGTACTTC
>TRBD1|.|TRBJ1-3|TRBV2
CASSGGTGVFGNTIYF
TGTGCCAGCAGTGGGGGGACAGGGGTCTTTGGAAACACCATATATTTT
>TRBD1|.|TRBJ1-4|TRBV7-9
CASNALTWYGTGDEKLFF
TGTGCCAGCAACGCGCTAACGTGGTATGGGACAGGGGATGAAAAACTGTTTTTT
>TRBD1|.|TRBJ2-1|TRBV5-1
CASSLRDRAFNEQFF
TGCGCCAGCAGCCTCCGGGACAGGGCGTTCAATGAGCAGTTCTTC
>.|.|TRBJ1-5|TRBV27
CASSTSTGALNQPQHF
.
>TRBD1|.|TRBJ1-5|TRBV7-2
CASSLVGTGNQPQHF
TGTGCCAGCAGCTTAGTTGGGACAGGGAATCAGCCCCAGCATTTT
>.|.|TRBJ2-7|TRBV18
CASSPQGYNYEQYF
TGTGCCAGCTCACCACAGGGGTACAACTACGAGCAGTACTTC
>.|.|TRBJ1-4|TRBV5-1
CASGPMGQGDEKLFF
TGCGCCAGCGGGCCCATGGGTCAGGGTGACGAAAAACTGTTTTTT
>.|.|TRBJ1-2|TRBV5-1
CASSFGGSGYGYTF
TGCGCCAGCAGCTTCGGGGGGAGCGGCTATGGCTACACCTTC
>.|.|TRBJ1-6|TRBV6-1
CASSELGLGRDNSPLHF
TGTGCCAGCAGTGAACTCGGGTTAGGCAGGGACAACTCACCCCTCCACTTT
>.|few|TRBJ2-5|TRBV12-5
CASGFEGGETQYF
TGTGCTAGTGGTTTTGAGGGTGGCGAGACCCAGTACTTC
>.|.|TRBJ1-1|TRBV29-1
CSVDSGRWVFF
TGCAGCGTTGATTCCGGGAGGTGGGTTTTCTTT
>TRBD2|.|TRBJ2-2|TRBV2
CASSETSGVTGELFF
TGTGCCAGCAGTGAGACTAGCGGGGTTACCGGGGAGCTGTTTTTT
>.|.|TRBJ2-2|TRBV5-1
CASSLAPLGTGELFF
TGCGCCAGCAGCCTGGCCCCCCTCGGGACCGGGGAGCTGTTTTTT
>TRBD1|.|TRBJ1-6|TRBV6-1
CASSESRQGRSPLHF
TGTGCCAGCAGTGAAAGCCGACAGGGTCGGTCACCCCTCCACTTT
>.|.|TRBJ1-2|TRBV5-1
CASSLDRLDGYTF
TGCGCCAGCAGCCTAGACAGGTTGGATGGCTACACCTTC
>TRBD1|.|TRBJ1-2|TRBV6-4
CASGDRGGGYTF
TGTGCCAGCGGGGACAGGGGAGGTGGCTACACCTTC
>TRBD1|.|TRBJ1-1|TRBV10-3
CAIRPRQGDTEAFF
TGTGCCATCAGACCCCGACAGGGCGACACTGAAGCTTTCTTT